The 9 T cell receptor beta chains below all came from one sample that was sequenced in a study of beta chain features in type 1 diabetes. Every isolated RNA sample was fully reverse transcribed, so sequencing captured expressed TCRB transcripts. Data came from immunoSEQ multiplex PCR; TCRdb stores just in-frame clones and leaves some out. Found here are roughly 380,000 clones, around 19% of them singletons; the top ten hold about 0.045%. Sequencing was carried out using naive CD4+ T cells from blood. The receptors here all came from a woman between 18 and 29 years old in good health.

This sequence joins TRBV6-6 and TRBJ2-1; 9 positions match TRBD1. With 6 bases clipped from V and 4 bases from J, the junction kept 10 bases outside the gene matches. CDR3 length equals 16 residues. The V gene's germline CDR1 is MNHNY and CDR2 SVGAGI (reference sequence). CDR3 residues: CASSDSSGTGYNEQFF. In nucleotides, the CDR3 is TGTGCCAGCAGCGACTCTTCCGGGACAGGGTACAATGAGCAGTTCTTC.

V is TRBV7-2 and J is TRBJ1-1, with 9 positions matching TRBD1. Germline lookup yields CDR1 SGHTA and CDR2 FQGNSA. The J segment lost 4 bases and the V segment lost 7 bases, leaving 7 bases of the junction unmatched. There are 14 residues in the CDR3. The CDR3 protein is CASIYTGGFTEAFF. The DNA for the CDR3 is TGTGCCAGCATCTACACAGGGGGCTTCACTGAAGCTTTCTTT.

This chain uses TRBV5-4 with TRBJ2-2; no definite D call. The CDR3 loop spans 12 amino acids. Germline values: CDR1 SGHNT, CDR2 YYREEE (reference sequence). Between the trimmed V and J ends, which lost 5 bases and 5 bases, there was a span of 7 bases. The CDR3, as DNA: TGTGCCAGCAGTAGTCTGACCGGGGAGCTGTTTTTT. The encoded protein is CASSSLTGELFF.

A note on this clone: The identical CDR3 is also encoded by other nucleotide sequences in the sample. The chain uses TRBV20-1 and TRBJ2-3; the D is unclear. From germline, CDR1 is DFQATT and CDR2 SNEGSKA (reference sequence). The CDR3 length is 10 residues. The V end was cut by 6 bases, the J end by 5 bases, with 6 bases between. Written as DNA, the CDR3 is TGCAGTGCCCTGAGAGATACGCAGTATTTT. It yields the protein CSALRDTQYF.

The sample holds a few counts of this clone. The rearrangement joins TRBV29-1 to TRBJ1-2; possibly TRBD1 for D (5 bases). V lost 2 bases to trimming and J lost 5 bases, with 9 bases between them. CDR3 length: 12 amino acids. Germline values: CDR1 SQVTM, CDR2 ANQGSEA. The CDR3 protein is CSVERDSYGYTF. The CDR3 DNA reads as TGCAGCGTTGAACGCGACAGTTATGGCTACACCTTC.

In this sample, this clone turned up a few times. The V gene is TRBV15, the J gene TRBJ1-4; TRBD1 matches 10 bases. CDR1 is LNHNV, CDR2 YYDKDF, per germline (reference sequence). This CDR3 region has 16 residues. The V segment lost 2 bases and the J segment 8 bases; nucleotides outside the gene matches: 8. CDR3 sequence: CATSRLPGQGREKLFF. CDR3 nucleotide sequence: TGTGCCACCAGCAGACTACCGGGACAGGGGAGAGAAAAACTGTTTTTT.

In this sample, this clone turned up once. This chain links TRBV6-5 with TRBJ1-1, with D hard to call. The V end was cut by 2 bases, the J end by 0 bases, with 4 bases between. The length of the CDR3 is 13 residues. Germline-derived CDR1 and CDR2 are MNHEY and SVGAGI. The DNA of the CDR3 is TGTGCCAGCAGTTACGTCTTGAACACTGAAGCTTTCTTT. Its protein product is CASSYVLNTEAFF.

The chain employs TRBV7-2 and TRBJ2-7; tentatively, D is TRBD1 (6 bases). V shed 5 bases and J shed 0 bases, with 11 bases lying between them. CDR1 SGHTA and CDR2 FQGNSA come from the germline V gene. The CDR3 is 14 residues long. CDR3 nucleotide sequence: TGTGCCAGCAGCCCGGGACAAAACTCCTACGAGCAGTACTTC. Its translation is CASSPGQNSYEQYF.

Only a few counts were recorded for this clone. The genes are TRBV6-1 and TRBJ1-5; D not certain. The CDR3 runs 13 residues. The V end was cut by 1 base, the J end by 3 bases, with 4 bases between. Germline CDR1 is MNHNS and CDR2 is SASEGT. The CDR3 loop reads CASSEGNNQPQHF. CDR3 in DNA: TGTGCCAGCAGTGAAGGTAACAATCAGCCCCAGCATTTT.